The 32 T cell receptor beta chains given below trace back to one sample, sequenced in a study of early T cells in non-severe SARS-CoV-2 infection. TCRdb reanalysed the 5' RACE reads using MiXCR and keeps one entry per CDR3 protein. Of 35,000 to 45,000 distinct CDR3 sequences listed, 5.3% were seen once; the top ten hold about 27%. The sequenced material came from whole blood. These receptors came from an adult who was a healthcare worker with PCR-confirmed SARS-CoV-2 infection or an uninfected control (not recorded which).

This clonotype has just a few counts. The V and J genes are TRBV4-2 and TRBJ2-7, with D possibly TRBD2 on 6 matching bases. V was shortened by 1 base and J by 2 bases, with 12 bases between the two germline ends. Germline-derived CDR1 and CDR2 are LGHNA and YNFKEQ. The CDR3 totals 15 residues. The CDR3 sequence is CASSQALGGTYEQYF. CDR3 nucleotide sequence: TGTGCCAGCAGCCAAGCCCTGGGGGGAACCTACGAGCAGTACTTC.

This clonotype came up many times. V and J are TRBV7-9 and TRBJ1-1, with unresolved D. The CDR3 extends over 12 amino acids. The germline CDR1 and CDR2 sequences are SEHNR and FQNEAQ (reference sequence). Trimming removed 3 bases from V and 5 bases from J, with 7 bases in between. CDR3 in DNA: TGTGCCAGCAGCTTGACCAGAACTGAAGCTTTCTTT. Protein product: CASSLTRTEAFF. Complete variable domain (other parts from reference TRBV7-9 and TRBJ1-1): DTGVSQNPRHKITKRGQNVTFRCDPISEHNRLYWYRQTLGQGPEFLTYFQNEAQLEKSRLLSDRFSAERPKGSFSTLEIQRTEQGDSAMYLCASSLTRTEAFFGQGTRLTVV.

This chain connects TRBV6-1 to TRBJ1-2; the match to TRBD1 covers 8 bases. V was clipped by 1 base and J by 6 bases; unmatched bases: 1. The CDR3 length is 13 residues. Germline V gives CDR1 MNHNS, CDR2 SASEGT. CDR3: CASSEGTGNGYTF. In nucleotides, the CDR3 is TGTGCCAGCAGTGAAGGGACAGGGAATGGCTACACCTTC.

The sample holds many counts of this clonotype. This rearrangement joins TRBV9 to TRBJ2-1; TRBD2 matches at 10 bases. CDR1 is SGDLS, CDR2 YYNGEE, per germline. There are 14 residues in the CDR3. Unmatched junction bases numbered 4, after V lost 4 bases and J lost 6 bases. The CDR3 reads CASSLSGRGNEQFF. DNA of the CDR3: TGTGCCAGCAGCTTAAGCGGGAGGGGCAATGAGCAGTTCTTC.

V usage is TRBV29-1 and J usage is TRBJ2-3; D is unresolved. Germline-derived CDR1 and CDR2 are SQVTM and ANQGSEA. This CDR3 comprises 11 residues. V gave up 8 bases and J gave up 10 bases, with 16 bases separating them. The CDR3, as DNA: TGCAGCACCGGTGAGAAGGGCCCGCAGTATTTT. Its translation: CSTGEKGPQYF.

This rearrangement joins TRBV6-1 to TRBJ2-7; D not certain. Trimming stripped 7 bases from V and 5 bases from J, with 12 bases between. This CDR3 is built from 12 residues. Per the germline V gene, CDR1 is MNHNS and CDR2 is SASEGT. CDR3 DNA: TGTGCCAGCAACGAGGAAGGGAACGAGCAGTACTTC. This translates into CASNEEGNEQYF.

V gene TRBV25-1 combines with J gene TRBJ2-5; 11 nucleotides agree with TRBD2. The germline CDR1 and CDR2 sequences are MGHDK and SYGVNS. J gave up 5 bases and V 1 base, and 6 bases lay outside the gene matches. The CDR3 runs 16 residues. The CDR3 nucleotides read TGTGCCAGCAGTGAATCTAGCGGGAGGTTCGCGGAGACCCAGTACTTC. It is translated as CASSESSGRFAETQYF.

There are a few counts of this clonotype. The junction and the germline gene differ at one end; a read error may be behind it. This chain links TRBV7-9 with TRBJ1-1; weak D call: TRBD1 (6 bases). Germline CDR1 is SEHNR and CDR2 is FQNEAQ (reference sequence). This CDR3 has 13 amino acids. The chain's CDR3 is CASSSGGTTEAFF. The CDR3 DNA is TGTGCCAGCAGCTCTGGGGGGACAACTGAGGCTTTCTTT.

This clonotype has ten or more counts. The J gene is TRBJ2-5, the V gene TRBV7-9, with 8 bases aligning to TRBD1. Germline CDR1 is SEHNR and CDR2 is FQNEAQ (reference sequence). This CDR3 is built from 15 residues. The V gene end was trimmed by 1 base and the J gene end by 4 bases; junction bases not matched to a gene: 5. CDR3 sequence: CASSLDRDRRETQYF. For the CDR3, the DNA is TGTGCCAGCAGCTTAGACCGGGACAGGAGAGAGACCCAGTACTTC.

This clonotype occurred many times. CDR3 DNA sequence: TGTGCCAGCAGTTTATGGGTGGGGGAAGCTCAGTACTTC. Protein sequence: CASSLWVGEAQYF. The chain joins TRBV12-3 or TRBV12-4 to TRBJ2-4; either TRBD1 or TRBD2 may fit D (5 bases each). V was shortened by 2 bases and J by 12 bases, with 14 bases between the two germline ends. The CDR3 is 13 amino acids.

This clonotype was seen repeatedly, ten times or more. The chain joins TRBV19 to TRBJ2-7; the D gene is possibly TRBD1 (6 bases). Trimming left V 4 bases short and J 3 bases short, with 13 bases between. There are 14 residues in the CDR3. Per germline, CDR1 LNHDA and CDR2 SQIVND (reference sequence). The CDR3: CASSTRDRYYEQYF. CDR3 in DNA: TGTGCCAGTAGTACGCGCGACAGGTACTACGAGCAGTACTTC.

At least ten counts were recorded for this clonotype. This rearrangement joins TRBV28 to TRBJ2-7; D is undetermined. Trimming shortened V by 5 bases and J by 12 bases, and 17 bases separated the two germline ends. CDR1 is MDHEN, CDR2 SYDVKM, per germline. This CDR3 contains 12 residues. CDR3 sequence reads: CASSIQQTGMYF. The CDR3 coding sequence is TGTGCCAGCAGTATCCAACAAACTGGGATGTACTTC.

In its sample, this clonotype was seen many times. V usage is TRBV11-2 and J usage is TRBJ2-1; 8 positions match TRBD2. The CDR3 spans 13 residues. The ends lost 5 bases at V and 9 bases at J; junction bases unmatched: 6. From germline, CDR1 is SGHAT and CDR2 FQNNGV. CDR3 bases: TGTGCCAGCAGCCAGACTAGCGCGGCTGAGCAGTTCTTC. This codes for CASSQTSAAEQFF.

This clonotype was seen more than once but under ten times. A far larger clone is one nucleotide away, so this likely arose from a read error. For the CDR3, the DNA is TGTGCCAGCAGCCACTCCAATGAGCAGTTCTTC. Translating gives CASSHSNEQFF. The V call is TRBV3-1, the J call TRBJ2-1; D not resolved. The CDR3 runs 11 residues. Looked up from germline, CDR1 is LGHDT and CDR2 is YNNKEL (reference sequence). Trimming removed 3 bases from V and 6 bases from J, with 3 bases in between.

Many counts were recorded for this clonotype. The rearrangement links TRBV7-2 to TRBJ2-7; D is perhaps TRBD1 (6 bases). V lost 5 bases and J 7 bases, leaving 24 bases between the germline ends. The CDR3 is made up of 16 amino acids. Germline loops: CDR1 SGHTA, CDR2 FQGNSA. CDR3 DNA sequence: TGTGCCAGCAGCCGCGGCGGACTGGGGACATCGAGAGAGCAGTACTTC. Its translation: CASSRGGLGTSREQYF.

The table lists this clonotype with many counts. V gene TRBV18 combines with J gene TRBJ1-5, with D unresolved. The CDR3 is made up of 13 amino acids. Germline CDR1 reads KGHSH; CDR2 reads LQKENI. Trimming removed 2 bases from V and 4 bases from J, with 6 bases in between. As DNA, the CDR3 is TGTGCCAGCTCACCAGGAGAGAATCAGCCCCAGCATTTT. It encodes CASSPGENQPQHF. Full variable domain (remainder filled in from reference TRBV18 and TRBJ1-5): NAGVMQNPRHLVRRRGQEARLRCSPMKGHSHVYWYRQLPEEGLKFMVYLQKENIIDESGMPKERFSAEFPKEGPSILRIQQVVRGDSAAYFCASSPGENQPQHFGDGTRLSIL.

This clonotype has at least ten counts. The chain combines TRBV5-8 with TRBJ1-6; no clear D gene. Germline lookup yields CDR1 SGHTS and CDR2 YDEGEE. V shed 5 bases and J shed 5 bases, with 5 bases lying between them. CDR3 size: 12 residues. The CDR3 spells CASSSNNSPLHF. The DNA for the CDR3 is TGTGCCAGCAGTTCAAATAATTCACCCCTCCACTTT.

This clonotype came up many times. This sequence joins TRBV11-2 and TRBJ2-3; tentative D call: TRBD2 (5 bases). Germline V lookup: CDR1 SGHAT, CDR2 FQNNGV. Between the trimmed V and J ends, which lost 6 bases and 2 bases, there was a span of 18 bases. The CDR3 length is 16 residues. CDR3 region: CASSPGLGTVTDTQYF. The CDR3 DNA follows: TGTGCCAGCAGTCCAGGACTCGGCACGGTCACAGATACGCAGTATTTT.

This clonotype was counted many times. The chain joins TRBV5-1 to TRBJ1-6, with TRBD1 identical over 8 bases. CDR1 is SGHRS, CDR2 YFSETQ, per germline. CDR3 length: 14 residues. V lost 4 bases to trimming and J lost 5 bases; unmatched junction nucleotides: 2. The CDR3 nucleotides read TGCGCCAGCAGCGAGGGACAGGATAATTCACCCCTCCACTTT. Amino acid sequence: CASSEGQDNSPLHF.

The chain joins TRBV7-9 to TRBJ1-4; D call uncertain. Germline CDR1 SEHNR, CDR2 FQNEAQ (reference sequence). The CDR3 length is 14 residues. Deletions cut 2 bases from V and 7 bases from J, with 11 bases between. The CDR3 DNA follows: TGTGCCAGCAGCTTACTCCCTAACAGTGAAAAACTGTTTTTT. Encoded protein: CASSLLPNSEKLFF.

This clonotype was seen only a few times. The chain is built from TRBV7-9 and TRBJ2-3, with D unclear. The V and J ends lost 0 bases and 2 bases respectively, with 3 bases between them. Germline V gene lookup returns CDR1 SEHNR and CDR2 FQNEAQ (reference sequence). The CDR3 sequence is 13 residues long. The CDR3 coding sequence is TGTGCCAGCAGCTTAGCTCTCACAGATACGCAGTATTTT. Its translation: CASSLALTDTQYF.

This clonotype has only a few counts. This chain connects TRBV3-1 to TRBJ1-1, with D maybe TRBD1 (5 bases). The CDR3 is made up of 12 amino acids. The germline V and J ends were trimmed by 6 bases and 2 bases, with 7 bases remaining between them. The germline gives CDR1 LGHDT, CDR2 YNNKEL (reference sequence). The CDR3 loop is CASSQGNTEAFF. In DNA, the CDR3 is TGTGCCAGCAGTCAGGGTAACACTGAAGCTTTCTTT. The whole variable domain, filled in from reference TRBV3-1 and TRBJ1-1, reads DTAVSQTPKYLVTQMGNDKSIKCEQNLGHDTMYWYKQDSKKFLKIMFSYNNKELIINETVPNRFSPKSPDKAHLNLHINSLELGDSAVYFCASSQGNTEAFFGQGTRLTVV.

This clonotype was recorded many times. CDR3: CSAPETSGRFNEQFF. DNA for the CDR3: TGCAGTGCTCCCGAAACTAGCGGGAGGTTTAATGAGCAGTTCTTC. The chain has TRBV20-1 and TRBJ2-1; 12 bases line up with TRBD2. Trimming cost V 5 bases and J 7 bases; bases outside gene matches: 9. The germline V gene encodes CDR1 DFQATT and CDR2 SNEGSKA (reference sequence). The CDR3 consists of 15 residues.

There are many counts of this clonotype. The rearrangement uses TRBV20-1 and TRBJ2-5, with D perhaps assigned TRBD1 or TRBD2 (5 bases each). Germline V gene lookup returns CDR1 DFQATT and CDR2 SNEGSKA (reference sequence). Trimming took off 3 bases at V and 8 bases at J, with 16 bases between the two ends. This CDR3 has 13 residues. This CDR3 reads CSASRRGLVTQYF. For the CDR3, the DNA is TGCAGTGCTAGTCGCCGGGGCCTGGTTACCCAGTACTTC.

The CDR3 region has the DNA TGTGCCAGTAGTAAGGCCCAGGGGAGTCACACTGAAGCTTTCTTT. Amino acids: CASSKAQGSHTEAFF. The genes are TRBV19 and TRBJ1-1; the D gene is possibly TRBD1 (6 bases). The CDR3 covers 15 residues. The V and J ends lost 4 bases and 3 bases respectively, with 15 bases between them. The germline gives CDR1 LNHDA, CDR2 SQIVND (reference sequence).

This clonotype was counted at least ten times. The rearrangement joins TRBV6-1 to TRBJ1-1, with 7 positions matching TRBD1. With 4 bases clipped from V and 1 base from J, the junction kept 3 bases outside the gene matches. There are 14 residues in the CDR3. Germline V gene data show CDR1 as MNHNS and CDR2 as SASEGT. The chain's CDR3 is CASSGQGSNTEAFF. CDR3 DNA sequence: TGTGCCAGCAGTGGACAGGGATCGAACACTGAAGCTTTCTTT.

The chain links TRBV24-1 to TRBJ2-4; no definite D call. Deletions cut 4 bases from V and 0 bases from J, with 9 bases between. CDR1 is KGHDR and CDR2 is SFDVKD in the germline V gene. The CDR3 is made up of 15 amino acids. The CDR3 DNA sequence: TGTGCCACCAGTGAGTACACCAAAGCCAAAAACATTCAGTACTTC. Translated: CATSEYTKAKNIQYF.

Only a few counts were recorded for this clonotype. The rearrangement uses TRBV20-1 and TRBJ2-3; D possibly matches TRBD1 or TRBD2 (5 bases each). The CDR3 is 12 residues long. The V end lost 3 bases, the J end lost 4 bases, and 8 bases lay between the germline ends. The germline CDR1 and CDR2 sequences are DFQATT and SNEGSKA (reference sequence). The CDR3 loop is CSASPGPDTQYF. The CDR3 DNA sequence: TGCAGTGCTAGTCCGGGGCCAGATACGCAGTATTTT.

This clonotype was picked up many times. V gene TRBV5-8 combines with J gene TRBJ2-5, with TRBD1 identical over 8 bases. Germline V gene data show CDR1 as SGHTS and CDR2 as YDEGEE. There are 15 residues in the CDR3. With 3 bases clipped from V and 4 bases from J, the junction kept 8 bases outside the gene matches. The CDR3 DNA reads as TGTGCCAGCAGCTACTCCCGGACAGGGTTAGAGACCCAGTACTTC. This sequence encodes CASSYSRTGLETQYF. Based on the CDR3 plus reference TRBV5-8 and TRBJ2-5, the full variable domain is EAGVTQSPTHLIKTRGQQATLRCSPISGHTSVYWYQQALGLGLQFLLWYDEGEERNRGNFPPRFSGRQFPNYSSELNVNALELEDSALYLCASSYSRTGLETQYFGPGTRLLVL.

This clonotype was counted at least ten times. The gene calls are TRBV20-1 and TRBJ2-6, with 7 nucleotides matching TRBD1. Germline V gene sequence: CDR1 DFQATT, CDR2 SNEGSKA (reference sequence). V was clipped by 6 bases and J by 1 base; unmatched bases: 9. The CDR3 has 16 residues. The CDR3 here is CSAEQGKLSGANVLTF. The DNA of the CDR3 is TGCAGTGCAGAACAGGGGAAACTGTCTGGGGCCAACGTCCTGACTTTC.

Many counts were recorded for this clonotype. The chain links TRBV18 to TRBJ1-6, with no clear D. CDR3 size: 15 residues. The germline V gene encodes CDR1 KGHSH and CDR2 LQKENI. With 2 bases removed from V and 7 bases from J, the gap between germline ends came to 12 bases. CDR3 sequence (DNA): TGTGCCAGCTCACCAGATAGGGCGCGGAATTCACCCCTCCACTTT. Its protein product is CASSPDRARNSPLHF.

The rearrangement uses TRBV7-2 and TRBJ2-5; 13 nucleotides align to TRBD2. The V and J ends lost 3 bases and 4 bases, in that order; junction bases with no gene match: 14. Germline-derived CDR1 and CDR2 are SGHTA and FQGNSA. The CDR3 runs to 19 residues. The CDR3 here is CASSLRLAGGIGVGETQYF. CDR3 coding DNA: TGTGCCAGCAGCTTGCGACTAGCGGGAGGAATAGGGGTTGGAGAGACCCAGTACTTC.